This TCR beta chain comes out of a study of CD8+ T cells in alopecia areata. Looking at the study overall: The SALT score measured affected scalp surface percentage in treated patients.

Study conclusions and caveats: Higher clonality was seen in lesional scalp than in normal scalp, especially in alopecia totalis/universalis.

The authors extracted RNA and reverse transcribed it into cDNA as the sequencing template. Clones were read by immunoSEQ multiplex PCR, and TCRdb kept only the in-frame ones, dropping some. The sample shows 90,000 to 130,000 clones, roughly 50% of them seen only once. Described treatment: oral pan-JAK inhibitor, 5-10 mg twice daily. About this clone itself: Its target is unknown.

This CDR3 region has 19 residues. The germline V gene has CDR1 MNHEY and CDR2 SMNVEV (reference sequence). After removal of 2 bases from V and 0 bases from J, the junction contained 8 bases not matched to a gene. The sample consisted of CD8+ T cells sorted from blood, taken at week 24, from a patient treated with tofacitinib. The clonotype was recovered from a human donor with alopecia areata. This rearrangement joins TRBV27 to TRBJ2-6; the match to TRBD1 covers 9 bases. CDR3 in amino acids: CASSLADRGLSSGANVLTF. DNA of the CDR3: TGTGCCAGCAGTTTAGCGGACAGGGGACTGAGCTCTGGGGCCAACGTCCTGACTTTC.